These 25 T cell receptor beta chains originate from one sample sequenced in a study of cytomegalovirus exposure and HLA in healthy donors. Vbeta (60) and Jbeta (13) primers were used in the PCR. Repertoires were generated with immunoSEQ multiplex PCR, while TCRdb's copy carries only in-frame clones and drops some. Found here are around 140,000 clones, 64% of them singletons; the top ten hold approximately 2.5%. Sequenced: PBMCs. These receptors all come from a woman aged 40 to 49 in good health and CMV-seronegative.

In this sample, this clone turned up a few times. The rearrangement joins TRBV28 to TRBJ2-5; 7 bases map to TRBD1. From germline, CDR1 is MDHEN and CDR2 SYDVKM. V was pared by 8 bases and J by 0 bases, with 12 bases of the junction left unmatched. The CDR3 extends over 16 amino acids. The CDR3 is CASLTRQGGHQETQYF. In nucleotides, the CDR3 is TGTGCCAGCCTTACCCGACAGGGTGGGCACCAAGAGACCCAGTACTTC.

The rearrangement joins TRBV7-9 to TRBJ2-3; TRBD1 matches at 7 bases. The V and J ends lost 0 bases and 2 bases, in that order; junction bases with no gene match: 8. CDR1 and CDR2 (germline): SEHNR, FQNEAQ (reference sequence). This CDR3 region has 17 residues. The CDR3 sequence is CASSLAYEGAYTDTQYF. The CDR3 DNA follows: TGTGCCAGCAGCTTAGCGTATGAGGGGGCCTACACAGATACGCAGTATTTT.

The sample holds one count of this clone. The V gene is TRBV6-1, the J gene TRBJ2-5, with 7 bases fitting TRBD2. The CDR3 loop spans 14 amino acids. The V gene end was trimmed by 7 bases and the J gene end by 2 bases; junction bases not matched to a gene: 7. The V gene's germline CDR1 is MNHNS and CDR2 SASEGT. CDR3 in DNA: TGTGCCAGCACGGGGGGACCGGGACAAGAGACCCAGTACTTC. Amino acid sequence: CASTGGPGQETQYF.

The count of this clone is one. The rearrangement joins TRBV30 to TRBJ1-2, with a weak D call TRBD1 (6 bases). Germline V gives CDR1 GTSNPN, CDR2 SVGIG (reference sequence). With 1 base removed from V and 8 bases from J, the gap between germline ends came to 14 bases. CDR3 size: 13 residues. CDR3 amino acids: CAWSANRVEGYTF. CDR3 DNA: TGTGCCTGGAGTGCCAACAGGGTAGAAGGCTACACCTTC. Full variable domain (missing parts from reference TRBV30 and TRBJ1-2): SQTIHQWPATLVQPVGSPLSLECTVEGTSNPNLYWYRQAAGRGLQLLFYSVGIGQISSEVPQNLSASRPQDRQFILSSKKLLLSDSGFYLCAWSANRVEGYTFGSGTRLTVV.

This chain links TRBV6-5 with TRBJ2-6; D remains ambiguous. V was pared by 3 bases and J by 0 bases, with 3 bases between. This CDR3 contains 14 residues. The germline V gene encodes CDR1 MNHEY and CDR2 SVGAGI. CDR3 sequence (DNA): TGTGCCAGCAGTTATATCTCTGGGGCCAACGTCCTGACTTTC. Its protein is CASSYISGANVLTF.

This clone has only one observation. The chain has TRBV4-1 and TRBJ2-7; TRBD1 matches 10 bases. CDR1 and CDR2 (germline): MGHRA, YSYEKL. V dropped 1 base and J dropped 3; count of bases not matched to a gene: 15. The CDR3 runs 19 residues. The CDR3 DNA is TGCGCCAGCAGCCAAGTCGAAACTTTCACGAGGACAGGGGGCTACGAGCAGTACTTC. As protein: CASSQVETFTRTGGYEQYF.

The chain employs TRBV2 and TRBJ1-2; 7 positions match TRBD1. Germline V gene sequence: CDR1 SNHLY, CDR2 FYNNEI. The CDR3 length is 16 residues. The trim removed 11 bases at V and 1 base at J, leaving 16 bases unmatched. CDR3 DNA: TGTGCCTCTAGGGCGGGACAGACTTCTTTTAACTATGGCTACACCTTC. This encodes CASRAGQTSFNYGYTF.

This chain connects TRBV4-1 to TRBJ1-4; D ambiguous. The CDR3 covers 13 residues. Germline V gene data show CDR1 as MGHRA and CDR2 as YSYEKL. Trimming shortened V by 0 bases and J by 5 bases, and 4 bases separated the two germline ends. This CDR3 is CASSQDVNEKLFF. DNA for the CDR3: TGCGCCAGCAGCCAAGATGTAAATGAAAAACTGTTTTTT.

The CDR3 nucleotides are TGTGCCAGTGGGCTGGGCGTGAACACTGAAGCTTTCTTT. Encoded protein: CASGLGVNTEAFF. The chain joins TRBV19 to TRBJ1-1; D uncertain. The CDR3 length is 13 residues. Trimming left V 8 bases short and J 0 bases short, with 10 bases between. Germline V gene sequence: CDR1 LNHDA, CDR2 SQIVND (reference sequence). Filled out from reference TRBV19 and TRBJ1-1, the complete variable domain reads DGGITQSPKYLFRKEGQNVTLSCEQNLNHDAMYWYRQDPGQGLRLIYYSQIVNDFQKGDIAEGYSVSREKKESFPLTVTSAQKNPTAFYLCASGLGVNTEAFFGQGTRLTVV.

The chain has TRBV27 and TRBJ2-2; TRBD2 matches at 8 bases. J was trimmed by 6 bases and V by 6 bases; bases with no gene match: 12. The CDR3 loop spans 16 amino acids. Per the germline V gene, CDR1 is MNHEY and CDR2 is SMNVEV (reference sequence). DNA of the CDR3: TGTGCCAGCAGCCGACCGGGACTAGTTGGTGCCGGGGAGCTGTTTTTT. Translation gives CASSRPGLVGAGELFF.

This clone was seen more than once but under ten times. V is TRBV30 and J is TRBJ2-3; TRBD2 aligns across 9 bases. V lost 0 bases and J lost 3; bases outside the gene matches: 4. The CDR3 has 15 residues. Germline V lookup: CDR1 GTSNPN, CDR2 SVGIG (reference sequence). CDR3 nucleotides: TGTGCCTGGAGTGTCGGGCTAGCGGGGACAGATACGCAGTATTTT. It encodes CAWSVGLAGTDTQYF.

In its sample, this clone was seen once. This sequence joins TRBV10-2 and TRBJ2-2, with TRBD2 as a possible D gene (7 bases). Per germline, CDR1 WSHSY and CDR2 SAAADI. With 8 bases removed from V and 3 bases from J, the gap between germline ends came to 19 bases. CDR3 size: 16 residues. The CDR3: CASFNGGQGDTGELFF. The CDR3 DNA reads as TGCGCCAGCTTTAACGGGGGGCAGGGTGACACCGGGGAGCTGTTTTTT.

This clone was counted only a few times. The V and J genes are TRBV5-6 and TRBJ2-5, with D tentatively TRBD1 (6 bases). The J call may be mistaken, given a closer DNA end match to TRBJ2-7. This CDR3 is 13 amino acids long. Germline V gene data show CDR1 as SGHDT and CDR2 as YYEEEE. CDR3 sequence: CASSTRGRYEQYF. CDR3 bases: TGTGCCAGCAGCACCAGGGGTCGCTACGAGCAGTACTTC.

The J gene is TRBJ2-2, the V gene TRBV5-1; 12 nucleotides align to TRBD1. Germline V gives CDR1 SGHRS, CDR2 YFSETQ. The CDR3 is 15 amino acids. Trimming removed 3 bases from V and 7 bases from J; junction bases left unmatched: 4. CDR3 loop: CASSSGQGAVGELFF. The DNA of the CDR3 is TGCGCCAGCAGCTCGGGACAGGGGGCGGTCGGGGAGCTGTTTTTT.

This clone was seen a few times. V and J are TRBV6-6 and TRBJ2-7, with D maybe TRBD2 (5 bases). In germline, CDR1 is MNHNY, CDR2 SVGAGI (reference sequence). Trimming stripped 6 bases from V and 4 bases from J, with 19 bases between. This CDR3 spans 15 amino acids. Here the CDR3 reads CASSWRARRDYEQYF. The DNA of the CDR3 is TGTGCCAGCAGCTGGCGGGCTCGTAGGGATTACGAGCAGTACTTC.

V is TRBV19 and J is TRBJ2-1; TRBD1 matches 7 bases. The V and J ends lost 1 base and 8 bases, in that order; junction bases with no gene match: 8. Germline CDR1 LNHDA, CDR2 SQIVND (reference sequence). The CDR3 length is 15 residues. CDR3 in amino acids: CASSIAGGTIDEQFF. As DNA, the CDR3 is TGTGCCAGTAGTATAGCAGGGGGAACGATTGATGAGCAGTTCTTC. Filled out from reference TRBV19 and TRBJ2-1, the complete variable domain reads DGGITQSPKYLFRKEGQNVTLSCEQNLNHDAMYWYRQDPGQGLRLIYYSQIVNDFQKGDIAEGYSVSREKKESFPLTVTSAQKNPTAFYLCASSIAGGTIDEQFFGPGTRLTVL.

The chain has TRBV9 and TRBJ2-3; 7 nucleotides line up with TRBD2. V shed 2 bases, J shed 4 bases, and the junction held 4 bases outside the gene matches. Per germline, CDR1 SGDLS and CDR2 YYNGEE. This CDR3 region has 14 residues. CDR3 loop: CASSVGGGADTQYF. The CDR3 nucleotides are TGTGCCAGCAGCGTGGGCGGGGGAGCAGATACGCAGTATTTT. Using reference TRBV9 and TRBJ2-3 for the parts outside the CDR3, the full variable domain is DSGVTQTPKHLITATGQRVTLRCSPRSGDLSVYWYQQSLDQGLQFLIQYYNGEERAKGNILERFSAQQFPDLHSELNLSSLELGDSALYFCASSVGGGADTQYFGPGTRLTVL.

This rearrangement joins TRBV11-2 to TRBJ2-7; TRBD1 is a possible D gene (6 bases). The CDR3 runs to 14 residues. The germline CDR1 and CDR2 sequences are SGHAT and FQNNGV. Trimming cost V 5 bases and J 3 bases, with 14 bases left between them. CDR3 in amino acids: CASSMGHLFYEQYF. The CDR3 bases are TGTGCCAGCAGCATGGGACACCTCTTCTACGAGCAGTACTTC.

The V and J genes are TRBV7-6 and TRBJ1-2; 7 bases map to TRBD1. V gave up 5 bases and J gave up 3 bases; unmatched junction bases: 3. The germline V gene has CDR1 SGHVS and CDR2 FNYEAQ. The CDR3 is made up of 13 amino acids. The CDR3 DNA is TGTGCCAGCAGCGAGGGACAGCACTATGGCTACACCTTC. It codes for CASSEGQHYGYTF.

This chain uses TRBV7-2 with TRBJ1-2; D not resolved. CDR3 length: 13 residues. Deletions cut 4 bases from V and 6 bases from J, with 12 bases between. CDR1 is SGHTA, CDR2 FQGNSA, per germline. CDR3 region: CASSYEGKDGYTF. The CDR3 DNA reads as TGTGCCAGCAGCTACGAGGGAAAGGATGGCTACACCTTC.

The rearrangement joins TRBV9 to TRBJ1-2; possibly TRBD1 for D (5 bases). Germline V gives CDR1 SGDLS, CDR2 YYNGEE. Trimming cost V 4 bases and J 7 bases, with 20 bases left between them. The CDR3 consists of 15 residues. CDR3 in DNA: TGTGCCAGCAGCCGACAGATACTGGACCCGTCTGGCTACACCTTC. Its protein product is CASSRQILDPSGYTF.

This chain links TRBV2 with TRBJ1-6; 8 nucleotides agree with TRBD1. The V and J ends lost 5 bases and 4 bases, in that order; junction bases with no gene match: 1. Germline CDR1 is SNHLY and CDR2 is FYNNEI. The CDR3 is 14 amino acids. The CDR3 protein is CASSRQGYNSPLHF. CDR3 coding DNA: TGTGCCAGCAGTCGACAGGGGTATAATTCACCCCTCCACTTT.

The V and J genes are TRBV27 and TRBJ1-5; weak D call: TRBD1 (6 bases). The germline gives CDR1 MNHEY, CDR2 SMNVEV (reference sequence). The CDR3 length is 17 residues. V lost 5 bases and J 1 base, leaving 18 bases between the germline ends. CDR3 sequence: CASSLSWGGRSNQPQHF. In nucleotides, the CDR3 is TGTGCCAGCAGTCTGAGTTGGGGGGGGCGCAGCAATCAGCCCCAGCATTTT.

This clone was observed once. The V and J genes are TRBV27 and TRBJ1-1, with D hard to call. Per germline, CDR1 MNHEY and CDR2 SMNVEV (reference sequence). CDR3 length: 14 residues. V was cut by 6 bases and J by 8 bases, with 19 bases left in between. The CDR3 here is CASSPPNHPFEAFF. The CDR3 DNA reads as TGTGCCAGCAGCCCTCCTAACCATCCATTCGAAGCTTTCTTT.

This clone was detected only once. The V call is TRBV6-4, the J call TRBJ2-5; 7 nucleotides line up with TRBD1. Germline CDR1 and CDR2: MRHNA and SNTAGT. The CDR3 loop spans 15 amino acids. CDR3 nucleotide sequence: TGTGTCCTAGACTGTCCAGGGACAGTAGGAGAGACCCAGTACTTC. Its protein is CVLDCPGTVGETQYF.